Listed below are T cell receptor beta chains from one sample, sequenced in a study of CD8 T cells in Susac syndrome. TCRdb ran MiXCR on the immunoSEQ multiplex PCR reads and lists one entry per CDR3 protein. Of about 170,000 distinct CDR3 sequences listed, 85% to 95% are singletons. The material sequenced was CD4+ T cells from PBMCs. The origin of the receptors is a human donor with multiple sclerosis. Both conserved end residues are part of each CDR3. The order of the fields is D gene, J gene, V gene, clone size, CDR3 DNA, CDR3 protein. D genes are given only for firm matches. A row's size may be missing; if present it is once, few, many or a size class.

>-|TRBJ2-5|TRBV3-1|-
TGTGCCAGCAGCCAGGGGGACCAAGAGACCCAGTACTTC
CASSQGDQETQYF
>-|TRBJ2-7|TRBV12-3/TRBV12-4|-
TGTGCCAGCAGCCGCCCCGACACAGGCGGTCGGTACTTC
CASSRPDTGGRYF
>TRBD1|TRBJ2-6|TRBV6-2/TRBV6-3|-
TGTGCCAGCAGTCGGGACAGAGTCCCTGGGGCCAACGTCCTGACTTTC
CASSRDRVPGANVLTF
>TRBD1|TRBJ2-2|TRBV12-3/TRBV12-4|-
TGTGCCAGCAGCTCAGCCCCGGGACAGGGGGACACCGGGGAGCTGTTTTTT
CASSSAPGQGDTGELFF
>TRBD2|TRBJ2-5|TRBV19|-
TGTGCCAGTAGTTCCCGACTAGCGGGGGCCAAAGAGACCCAGTACTTC
CASSSRLAGAKETQYF
>TRBD1|TRBJ2-7|TRBV6-5|-
TGTGCCAGCAGTTACTCCGGACAGGGGGCATCCTACGAGCAGTACTTC
CASSYSGQGASYEQYF
>-|TRBJ1-1|TRBV7-3|once
TGTGCCAGCAGCGCGGGGAGGGTCGCCGAAGCTTTCTTT
CASSAGRVAEAFF
>-|TRBJ2-1|TRBV9|-
TGTGCCAGCAGCGTAGACGGGACCCTCTACAATGAGCAGTTCTTC
CASSVDGTLYNEQFF
>TRBD1|TRBJ1-1|TRBV6-2/TRBV6-3|-
TGTGCCAGCCGCGCCGGACAGGGGTGGACTGAAGCTTTCTTT
CASRAGQGWTEAFF
>TRBD2|TRBJ2-3|TRBV20-1|-
TGCAGTGCTGCAACTAGCGGGAGTGCGTCGGATACGCAGTATTTT
CSAATSGSASDTQYF
>TRBD1|TRBJ1-4|TRBV28|-
TGTGCCAGCAGTTTCGACCCAGGGGGTAATGAAAAACTGTTTTTT
CASSFDPGGNEKLFF
>TRBD1|TRBJ1-2|TRBV7-2|-
TGTGCCAGCACCGGGACAGGGGCTAACTATGGCTACACCTTC
CASTGTGANYGYTF
>TRBD1|TRBJ2-3|TRBV2|few
TGTGCCAGCAGCCAACAGGGGGGCACAGATACGCAGTATTTT
CASSQQGGTDTQYF
>TRBD2|TRBJ2-7|TRBV5-4|-
TGTGCCAGCAGCTTAGCGGGGGGGACCGAGCAGTACTTC
CASSLAGGTEQYF
>-|TRBJ2-5|TRBV2|-
TGTGCCAGCGGAGCGGGCTCCCAAGAGACCCAGTACTTC
CASGAGSQETQYF
>-|TRBJ2-3|TRBV30|-
TGTGCCTGGAGTTTCGTTATAGGGCCCACAGATACGCAGTATTTT
CAWSFVIGPTDTQYF
>-|TRBJ2-7|TRBV30|-
TGTGCCTGGAGTGCCCCCCCCGCCGAGCAGTACTTC
CAWSAPPAEQYF
>-|TRBJ1-1|TRBV12-3/TRBV12-4|-
TGTGCCAGCAGTTTAGCGCAAGGTCGGGGTCTGGTTTTCTTT
CASSLAQGRGLVFF
>-|TRBJ2-3|TRBV11-2|-
TGTGCCAGCAGCCTTAGACAGTACACAGATACGCAGTATTTT
CASSLRQYTDTQYF
>-|TRBJ1-1|TRBV29-1|once
TGCAGCACCCACCGACAGGTGGGCACTGAAGCTTTCTTT
CSTHRQVGTEAFF
>TRBD1|TRBJ2-3|TRBV11-2|-
TGTGCCAGCAGCTTAGGAGGACAGGGAACAGATACGCAGTATTTT
CASSLGGQGTDTQYF
>-|TRBJ1-1|TRBV6-2/TRBV6-3|-
TGTGCCAGCTTGCTTCGGAGGAACACTGAAGCTTTCTTT
CASLLRRNTEAFF
>-|TRBJ2-1|TRBV3-1|-
TGTGCCAGCGGAGATGTAGCTCCGGGAATGGGCAATGAGCAGTTCTTC
CASGDVAPGMGNEQFF
>-|TRBJ1-1|TRBV18|-
TGTGCCAGCTCACCAGGGGACAACAGGATGAACACTGAAGCTTTCTTT
CASSPGDNRMNTEAFF
>-|TRBJ2-5|TRBV20-1|-
TGCAGTGCTAGGATGCGTGGGAGCGGAGAGACCCAGTACTTC
CSARMRGSGETQYF
>-|TRBJ1-1|TRBV12-3/TRBV12-4|-
TGTGCCAGCAGTAGTCTCCAGGGATCTGAAGCTTTCTTT
CASSSLQGSEAFF
>-|TRBJ2-1|TRBV2|-
TGTGCCAGCAGGAACAGGGCGGGGAATGAGCAGTTCTTC
CASRNRAGNEQFF
>-|TRBJ2-1|TRBV18|-
TGTGCCAGCTCACCAAGCCAGGCGTACAATGAGCAGTTCTTC
CASSPSQAYNEQFF
>TRBD2|TRBJ2-3|TRBV9|-
TGTGCCAGCAGCGTAGGGGGAGGGTGGGATACGCAGTATTTT
CASSVGGGWDTQYF
>TRBD1|TRBJ1-2|TRBV20-1|-
TGCAGTGCTGACGACAGGGGATCCTACGGCTACACCTTC
CSADDRGSYGYTF
>TRBD2|TRBJ2-1|TRBV5-4|-
TGTGCCAGCAGCTTGGTATCTAGCGGGACGAACAATGAGCAGTTCTTC
CASSLVSSGTNNEQFF
>TRBD2|TRBJ2-2|TRBV6-5|once
TGTGCCAGCAGGGGACTAGCGGCCGGGGAGCTGTTTTTT
CASRGLAAGELFF
>TRBD2|TRBJ2-3|TRBV10-3|-
TGTGCCACCACAGCGGGAGGGGGCACAGATACGCAGTATTTT
CATTAGGGTDTQYF
>TRBD2|TRBJ2-5|TRBV20-1|-
TGCAGTGCTAGGGGGGGACTAGCGGGAGAAGAGACCCAGTACTTC
CSARGGLAGEETQYF
>TRBD2|TRBJ2-3|TRBV4-3|-
TGCGCCAGCAGCCAGTCGGGGCTAGCGGGAGGGATCGATACGCAGTATTTT
CASSQSGLAGGIDTQYF
>-|TRBJ1-2|TRBV20-1|-
TGCAGTGCCTCCCGCGAGGGGCCGACATATGGCTACACCTTC
CSASREGPTYGYTF
>TRBD1|TRBJ2-7|TRBV11-2|-
TGTGCCAGCAGCTTAGCCCCGACAGGGGGCGAGCAGTACTTC
CASSLAPTGGEQYF
>-|TRBJ2-5|TRBV20-1|once
TGCAGTGCCAAAGGGCAGGGTCACGAGACCCAGTACTTC
CSAKGQGHETQYF
>-|TRBJ2-2|TRBV12-3/TRBV12-4|-
TGTGCCAGCAGGTTAACCGGGGAGCTGTTTTTT
CASRLTGELFF
>TRBD2|TRBJ2-7|TRBV20-1|-
TGCAGTGCTAGAGAACTAGCGGGAATGTCCTACGAGCAGTACTTC
CSARELAGMSYEQYF
>TRBD1|TRBJ1-2|TRBV10-3|once
TGTGCCATCCAGGGGACAGCCAGTAACTATGGCTACACCTTC
CAIQGTASNYGYTF
>TRBD1|TRBJ2-3|TRBV7-2|-
TGTGCCAGCAGCTTTGGACAGGGGCGTCAGGCGCAGTATTTT
CASSFGQGRQAQYF
>-|TRBJ1-1|TRBV28|once
TGTGCCAGCAGTCCTCGGGGACTGTCGAACACTGAAGCTTTCTTT
CASSPRGLSNTEAFF
>-|TRBJ2-1|TRBV25-1|-
TGTGCCACCCATGACAGATACTCCTACAATGAGCAGTTCTTC
CATHDRYSYNEQFF
>-|TRBJ2-1|TRBV10-3|-
TGTGCCATCAGTGTTGTAGGGGAGAATGAGCAGTTCTTC
CAISVVGENEQFF
>-|TRBJ1-1|TRBV5-1|-
TGCGCCAGCAGCCCGAGTGGGGGACTGAATGAAGCTTTCTTT
CASSPSGGLNEAFF
>-|TRBJ2-6|TRBV5-4|once
TGTGCCACCGGCCGGGACTTAATCTCTGGGGCCAACGTCCTGACTTTC
CATGRDLISGANVLTF